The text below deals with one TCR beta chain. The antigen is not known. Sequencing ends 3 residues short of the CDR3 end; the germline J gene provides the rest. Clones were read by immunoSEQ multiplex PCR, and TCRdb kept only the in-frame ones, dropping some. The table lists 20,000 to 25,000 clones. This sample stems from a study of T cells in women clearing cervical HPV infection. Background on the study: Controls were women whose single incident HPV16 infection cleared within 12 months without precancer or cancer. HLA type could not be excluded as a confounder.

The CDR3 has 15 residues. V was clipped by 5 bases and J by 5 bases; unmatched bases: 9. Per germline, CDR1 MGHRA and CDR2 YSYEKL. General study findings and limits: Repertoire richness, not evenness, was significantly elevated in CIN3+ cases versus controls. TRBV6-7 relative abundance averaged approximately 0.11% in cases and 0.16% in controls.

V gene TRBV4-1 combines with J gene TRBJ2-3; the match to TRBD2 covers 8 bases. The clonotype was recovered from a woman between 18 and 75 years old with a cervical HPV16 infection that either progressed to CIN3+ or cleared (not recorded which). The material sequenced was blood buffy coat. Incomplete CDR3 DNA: TGCGCCAGCAGCTATAGGGGACTAGACGGAGATACG. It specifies CASSYRGLDGDT. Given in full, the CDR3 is CASSYRGLDGDTQYF.